This T cell receptor beta chain was captured by sequencing in a study of T cell responses to AZD1222 COVID-19 vaccine. CDR3 size: 14 residues. Trimming removed 0 bases from V and 6 bases from J, with 11 bases in between. The germline CDR1 and CDR2 sequences are LNHDA and SQIVND (reference sequence). Sequenced by immunoSEQ multiplex PCR; TCRdb stores in-frame clones only, minus some. The data contain fewer than 180,000 clones, 90% of them singletons. The sample was peripheral blood, taken 28 days after the second AZD1222 dose. This receptor was identified in an adult who received the AZD1222 COVID-19 vaccine. The chain joins TRBV19 to TRBJ1-1; D unclear. CDR3 nucleotide sequence: TGTGCCAGTAGTATAGACGTCTCACCCGCTGAAGCTTTCTTT. Encoded protein: CASSIDVSPAEAFF.